This TCR beta chain was captured in a study of T cells after yellow fever vaccination. Notes on the study in general: Although most clonotypes did not, a small share appeared in both CD4 and CD8 compartments. Clones from primary vaccination mostly reappeared after the booster (around 97% CD4, roughly 87% CD8). Sorted repertoires could include abundant contaminating clonotypes from bulk cells.

V was shortened by 2 bases and J by 3 bases, with 13 bases between the two germline ends. The CDR3 loop spans 15 amino acids. Germline V gene sequence: CDR1 MNHEY, CDR2 SVGAGI. Details on this clonotype: Its specificity is unknown.

The study made its TCR cDNA through 5'RACE template switching. That step introduced a universal primer site along with UMIs. TCRdb independently ran MiXCR on the 5' RACE reads; one entry per CDR3 protein. The data contain some 320,000 distinct CDR3 sequences, around 10% of them singletons. V usage is TRBV6-5 and J usage is TRBJ1-2, with D perhaps TRBD1 (5 bases). The TCR originated in a man aged 18 to 29 who received the YFV17D yellow fever vaccine. This specimen was CD4+ T cells sorted from PBMCs, taken 45 days after the yellow fever booster vaccination. The CDR3 bases are TGTGCCAGCAGTTACGGGGGTGGAGGTGACTATGGCTACACCTTC. The encoded protein is CASSYGGGGDYGYTF.